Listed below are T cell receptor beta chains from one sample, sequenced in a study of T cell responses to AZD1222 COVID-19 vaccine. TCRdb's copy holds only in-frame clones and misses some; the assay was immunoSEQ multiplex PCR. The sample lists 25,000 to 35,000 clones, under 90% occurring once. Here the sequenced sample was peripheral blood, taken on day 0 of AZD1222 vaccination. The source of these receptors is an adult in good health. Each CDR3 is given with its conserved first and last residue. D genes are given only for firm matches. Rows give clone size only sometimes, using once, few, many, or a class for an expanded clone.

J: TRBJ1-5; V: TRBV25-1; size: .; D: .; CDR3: CASSESGQGNQPQHF; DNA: TGTGCCAGCAGTGAATCGGGCCAGGGCAATCAGCCCCAGCATTTT
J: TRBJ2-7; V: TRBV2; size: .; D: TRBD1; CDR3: CASQGTGGNYEQYF; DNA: TGTGCCAGCCAGGGGACAGGGGGTAACTACGAGCAGTACTTC
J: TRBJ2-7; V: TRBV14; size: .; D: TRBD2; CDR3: CASSLGTSFVYEQYF; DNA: TGTGCCAGCAGCCTCGGGACTAGTTTTGTCTACGAGCAGTACTTC
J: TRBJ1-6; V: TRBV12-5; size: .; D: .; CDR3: CASGLASGIELHF; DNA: TGTGCTAGTGGTTTGGCCTCAGGGATAGAACTCCACTTT
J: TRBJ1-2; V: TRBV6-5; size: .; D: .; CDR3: CATQDPHNYGYTF; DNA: TGTGCCACCCAGGACCCTCACAACTATGGCTACACCTTC
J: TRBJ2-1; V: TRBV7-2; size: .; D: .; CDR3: CASSSSLAHNEQFF; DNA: TGTGCCAGCAGCTCCTCGTTAGCCCACAATGAGCAGTTCTTC
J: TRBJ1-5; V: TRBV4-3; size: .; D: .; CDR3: CASSQEGGSNQPQHF; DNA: TGCGCCAGCAGCCAAGAAGGAGGGAGCAATCAGCCCCAGCATTTT
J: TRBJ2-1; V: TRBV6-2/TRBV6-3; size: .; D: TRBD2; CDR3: CASSYSPSGSIYNEQFF; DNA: TGTGCCAGCAGTTACTCTCCTAGCGGGAGCATCTACAATGAGCAGTTCTTC
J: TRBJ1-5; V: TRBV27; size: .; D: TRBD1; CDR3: CASSLSPSGGQPQHF; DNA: TGTGCCAGCAGTTTAAGCCCGTCAGGGGGTCAGCCCCAGCATTTT
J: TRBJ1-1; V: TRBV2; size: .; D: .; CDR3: CASSEWITGAFF; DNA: TGTGCCAGCAGTGAGTGGATAACCGGGGCTTTCTTT
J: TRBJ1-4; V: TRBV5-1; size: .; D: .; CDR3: CASTRGGQEKLFF; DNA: TGCGCCAGCACTCGGGGAGGTCAAGAAAAACTGTTTTTT
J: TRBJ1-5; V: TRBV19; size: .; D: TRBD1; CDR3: CASKTGSYSNQPQHF; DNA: TGTGCCAGTAAGACAGGGTCCTATAGCAATCAGCCCCAGCATTTT
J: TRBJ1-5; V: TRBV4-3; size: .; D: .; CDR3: CASSQEKGAYQPQHF; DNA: TGCGCCAGCAGCCAAGAGAAGGGCGCCTATCAGCCCCAGCATTTT
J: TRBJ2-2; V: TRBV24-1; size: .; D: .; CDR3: CATSNREQGHGELFF; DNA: TGTGCCACCTCCAATAGGGAACAGGGCCACGGGGAGCTGTTTTTT
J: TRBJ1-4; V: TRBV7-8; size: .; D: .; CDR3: CASSLRVIGGKLFF; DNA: TGTGCCAGCAGCTTGAGAGTAATAGGTGGAAAACTGTTTTTT
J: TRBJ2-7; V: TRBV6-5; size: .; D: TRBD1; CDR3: CASRVLGTGFYEQYF; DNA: TGTGCCAGCAGGGTCCTGGGGACAGGGTTCTACGAGCAGTACTTC
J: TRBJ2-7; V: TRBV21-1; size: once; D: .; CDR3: CASSKVIACIYEQYF; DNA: TGTGCCAGCAGCAAAGTTATCGCCTGCATCTACGAGCAGTACTTC
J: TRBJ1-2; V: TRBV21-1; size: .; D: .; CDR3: CASSPSAGACDGHGYTF; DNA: TGTGCCAGCAGCCCGAGCGCAGGGGCTTGTGATGGGCATGGCTACACCTTC
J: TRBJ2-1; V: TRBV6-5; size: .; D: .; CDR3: CASSYITPTTYNEQFF; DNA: TGTGCCAGCAGTTACATTACTCCGACTACCTACAATGAGCAGTTCTTC
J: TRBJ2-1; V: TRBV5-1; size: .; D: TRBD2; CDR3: CASSLEASGSVTEQFF; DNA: TGCGCCAGCAGCTTGGAGGCTAGCGGGAGTGTAACAGAGCAGTTCTTC
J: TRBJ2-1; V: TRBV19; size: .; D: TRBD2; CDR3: CASSMLAGHSYNEQFF; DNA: TGTGCCAGTAGTATGCTAGCGGGCCACTCCTACAATGAGCAGTTCTTC
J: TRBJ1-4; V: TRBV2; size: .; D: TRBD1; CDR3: CASRTRQGNEKLFF; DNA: TGTGCCAGCAGGACGAGACAGGGTAATGAAAAACTGTTTTTT
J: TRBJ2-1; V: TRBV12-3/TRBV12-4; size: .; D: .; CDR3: CASSPLPNEQFF; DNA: TGTGCCAGCAGCCCGCTCCCGAATGAGCAGTTCTTC
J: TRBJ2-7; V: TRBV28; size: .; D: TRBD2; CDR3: CASSLSIAGGVPYEQYF; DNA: TGTGCCAGCAGTTTGTCTATAGCGGGAGGCGTCCCTTACGAGCAGTACTTC
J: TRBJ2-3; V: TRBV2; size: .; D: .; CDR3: CASSGLTDTQYF; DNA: TGTGCCAGCAGTGGGCTTACAGATACGCAGTATTTT
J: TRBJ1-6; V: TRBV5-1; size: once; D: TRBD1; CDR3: CASSLTGGAGNSPLHF; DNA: TGCGCCAGCAGCTTGACAGGGGGCGCCGGTAATTCACCCCTCCACTTT
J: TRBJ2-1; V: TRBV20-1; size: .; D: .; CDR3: CSASGQGTEQFF; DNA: TGCAGTGCTAGTGGGCAGGGTACTGAGCAGTTCTTC
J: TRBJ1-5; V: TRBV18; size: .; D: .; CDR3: CASSPQGVNQPQHF; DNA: TGTGCCAGCTCACCACAAGGAGTAAATCAGCCCCAGCATTTT
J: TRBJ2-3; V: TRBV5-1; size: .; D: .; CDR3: CASTGVAGLPDTQYF; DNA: TGCGCCAGCACCGGAGTAGCCGGACTTCCAGATACGCAGTATTTT
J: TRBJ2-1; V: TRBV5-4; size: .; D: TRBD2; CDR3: CASTLKLAGVGNEQFF; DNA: TGTGCCAGCACCCTGAAACTAGCGGGAGTGGGCAATGAGCAGTTCTTC
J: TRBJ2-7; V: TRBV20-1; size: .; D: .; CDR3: CSASSHLATHYEQYF; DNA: TGCAGTGCTAGTTCTCACCTCGCGACTCATTACGAGCAGTACTTC
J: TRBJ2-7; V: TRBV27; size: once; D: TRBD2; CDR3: CASRPSSGRPYEQYF; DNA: TGTGCCAGCAGACCAAGTAGCGGGAGGCCCTACGAGCAGTACTTC
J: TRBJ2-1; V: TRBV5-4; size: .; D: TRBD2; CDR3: CASSIGLAASYNEQFF; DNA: TGTGCCAGCAGCATCGGACTAGCGGCTTCCTACAATGAGCAGTTCTTC
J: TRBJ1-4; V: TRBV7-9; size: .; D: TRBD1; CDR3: CASSLAVTGGEKLFF; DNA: TGTGCCAGCAGCTTAGCGGTAACAGGGGGTGAAAAACTGTTTTTT
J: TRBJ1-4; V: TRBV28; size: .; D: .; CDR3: CASSFLYSSPTNEKLFF; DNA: TGTGCCAGCAGTTTTCTTTACAGCTCCCCAACTAATGAAAAACTGTTTTTT
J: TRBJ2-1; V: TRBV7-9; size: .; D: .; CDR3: CASSWRQDNEQFF; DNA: TGTGCCAGCAGCTGGAGACAGGACAATGAGCAGTTCTTC
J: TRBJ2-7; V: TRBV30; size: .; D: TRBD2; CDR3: CAWSVLGSGTYEQYF; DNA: TGTGCCTGGAGTGTACTCGGTAGCGGGACCTACGAGCAGTACTTC
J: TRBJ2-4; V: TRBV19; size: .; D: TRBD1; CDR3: CASSGWDRENIQYF; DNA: TGTGCCAGTAGTGGATGGGACAGGGAGAACATTCAGTACTTC
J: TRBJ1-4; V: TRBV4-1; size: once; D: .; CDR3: CASSRLGATNEKLFF; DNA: TGCGCCAGCAGCCGCCTAGGGGCAACTAATGAAAAACTGTTTTTT
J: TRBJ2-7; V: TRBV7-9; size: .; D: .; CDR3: CASSVGEYEQYF; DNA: TGTGCCAGCAGCGTAGGAGAATACGAGCAGTACTTC
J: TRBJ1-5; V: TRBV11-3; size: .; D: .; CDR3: CASTAPHSRGNQPQHF; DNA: TGTGCCAGCACCGCTCCCCACAGTAGGGGCAATCAGCCCCAGCATTTT
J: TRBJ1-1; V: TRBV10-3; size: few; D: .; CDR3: CAISDMVSVSPGTEAFF; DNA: TGTGCCATCAGTGATATGGTGTCGGTCTCACCGGGAACTGAAGCTTTCTTT